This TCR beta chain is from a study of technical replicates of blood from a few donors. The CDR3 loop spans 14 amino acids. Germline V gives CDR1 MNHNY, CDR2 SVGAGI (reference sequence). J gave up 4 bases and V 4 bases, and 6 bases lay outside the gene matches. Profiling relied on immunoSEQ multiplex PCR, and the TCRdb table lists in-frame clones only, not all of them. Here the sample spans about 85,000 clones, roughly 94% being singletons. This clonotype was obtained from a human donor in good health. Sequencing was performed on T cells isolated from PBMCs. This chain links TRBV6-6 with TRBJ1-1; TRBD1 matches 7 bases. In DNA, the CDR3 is TGTGCCAGCAGTTCGGGACAGAGGGCCACTGAAGCTTTCTTT. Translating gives CASSSGQRATEAFF.